The entry that follows covers one TCR beta chain sequence. Its antigen is as yet unknown. The CDR3 contains 15 residues. Per the germline V gene, CDR1 is KGHSH and CDR2 is LQKENI. Trimming shortened V by 3 bases and J by 6 bases, and 15 bases separated the two germline ends. The sample comes from a study of identical twins. Study-level findings and limits: Models underestimated out-of-frame TCR alpha sharing in monozygotic twins.

TCRdb called the 5' RACE reads again in MiXCR, with one record for every CDR3 protein. The sample has about 500,000 distinct CDR3 sequences, roughly an eighth seen once. These data also featured in a second study, about yellow fever vaccine responses in identical twins.

The sample comprised CD4+ T cells sorted from blood. The source is a woman younger than 30 in good health. This rearrangement joins TRBV18 to TRBJ2-1; D is possibly TRBD2 (7 bases). The CDR3 loop reads CASSPGGGAVNEQFF. CDR3 coding DNA: TGTGCCAGCTCACCGGGAGGGGGGGCCGTCAATGAGCAGTTCTTC.